This T cell receptor (beta chain) was sequenced for a study of T cells expressing NK-cell markers. Across the study: It was sorted CD3+CD56+NKG2C+, CD3+CD56+NKG2C- and CD3+CD56-NKG2C+ T cells that supplied the TCR beta repertoires. The eight sequenced donors comprised seven who were HCMV-seropositive and one who was seronegative.

Each CDR3 protein gets one entry in TCRdb, which reprocessed the 5' RACE reads and gives no DNA. The sample data list 400,000 to 550,000 distinct CDR3 sequences. The V gene's germline CDR1 is SEHNR and CDR2 FQNEAQ (reference sequence). The CDR3 loop spans 15 amino acids. The chain is built from TRBV7-9 and TRBJ2-1; there is no DNA to check the TCRdb D call of TRBD1. Input material: blood T cells: a sorted CD56 or NKG2C T cell subset, CD4+ or CD8+ T cells, or bulk PBMC T cells (not recorded which). The source of this sequence is a woman between 18 and 75 years old in good health. CDR3: CASSLSGTGVNEQFF.